These 20 T cell receptor beta chains originate from one sample sequenced in a study of T cell responses to AZD1222 COVID-19 vaccine. Repertoires were generated with immunoSEQ multiplex PCR, while TCRdb's copy carries only in-frame clones and drops some. The data show about 85,000 clones, approximately 91% seen once. The sequences come from peripheral blood, collected on day 0 of AZD1222 vaccination. The receptors were gathered from an adult in good health.

The rearrangement uses TRBV28 and TRBJ1-4, with D tentatively TRBD1 (6 bases). The CDR3 has 13 residues. The V and J ends lost 5 bases and 6 bases respectively, with 10 bases between them. Germline V gene sequence: CDR1 MDHEN, CDR2 SYDVKM. CDR3 region: CASSRGADEKLFF. The CDR3 nucleotides are TGTGCCAGCAGTCGGGGGGCTGATGAAAAACTGTTTTTT.

This rearrangement joins TRBV5-4 to TRBJ2-2; 9 bases agree with TRBD2. The CDR3 is 17 amino acids. Germline-derived CDR1 and CDR2 are SGHNT and YYREEE (reference sequence). J was trimmed by 2 bases and V by 0 bases; bases with no gene match: 5. CDR3 in DNA: TGTGCCAGCAGCTTGGTGGTAGCGGGAGTTAACACCGGGGAGCTGTTTTTT. Residues: CASSLVVAGVNTGELFF.

The CDR3 DNA follows: TGTGCCAGCAGTGACCAGACAGGGAGCACTGAAGCTTTCTTT. Translating it yields CASSDQTGSTEAFF. The chain links TRBV28 to TRBJ1-1; 7 bases are a match to TRBD1. Germline V gene sequence: CDR1 MDHEN, CDR2 SYDVKM. V trimming: 5 bases; J trimming: 4 bases; junction bases outside the gene matches: 7. This CDR3 contains 14 residues.

This chain uses TRBV7-6 with TRBJ2-5; D uncertain. The CDR3 is 12 residues long. Per germline, CDR1 SGHVS and CDR2 FNYEAQ. V gave up 5 bases and J gave up 7 bases, with 11 bases separating them. CDR3 DNA: TGTGCCAGCAGCCGGCCCCCCGGGACCCAGTACTTC. Protein sequence: CASSRPPGTQYF.

This sequence joins TRBV5-1 and TRBJ2-1; 13 nucleotides agree with TRBD2. The CDR3 totals 18 residues. The V segment lost 3 bases and the J segment 2 bases; nucleotides outside the gene matches: 8. Looked up from germline, CDR1 is SGHRS and CDR2 is YFSETQ. CDR3 sequence reads: CASSSNGLAGAPYNEQFF. CDR3 DNA sequence: TGCGCCAGCAGCTCGAACGGACTAGCGGGAGCACCCTACAATGAGCAGTTCTTC.

The chain links TRBV10-3 to TRBJ2-5; a weak D match, TRBD2 (5 bases). V was cut by 10 bases and J by 1 base, with 13 bases left in between. Germline assignment: CDR1 ENHRY and CDR2 SYGVKD. This CDR3 is 13 amino acids long. CDR3 coding DNA: TGTGCCACCGGGCGGGTTATCCAAGAGACCCAGTACTTC. Translating it yields CATGRVIQETQYF.

This sequence joins TRBV2 and TRBJ2-1; 10 positions agree with TRBD2. Germline V gene lookup returns CDR1 SNHLY and CDR2 FYNNEI. Losses at the gene ends were 4 bases for V and 6 bases for J; bases not matched to a gene: 6. The CDR3 loop spans 15 amino acids. In nucleotides, the CDR3 is TGTGCCAGCAGTGGACGGGGACTAGCGTCCAATGAGCAGTTCTTC. It yields the protein CASSGRGLASNEQFF.

This clone appeared a single time. Here the CDR3 DNA reads TGTGCCAGCAGCAAGTGGACAGCTTCCTACGAGCAGTACTTC. Amino acids: CASSKWTASYEQYF. This chain connects TRBV7-8 to TRBJ2-7; maybe TRBD1 (6 bases). Germline V CDR1 and CDR2: SGHVS, FQNEAQ. This CDR3 comprises 14 residues. The ends were cut back, 5 bases at V and 1 base at J, with 12 bases in the middle.

The chain couples TRBV12-3 or TRBV12-4 to TRBJ1-2; D is undetermined. The length of the CDR3 is 13 residues. Trimming took 2 bases from V and 4 from J, leaving 8 bases between them. CDR3 DNA: TGTGCCAGCAGTTTAACCAGGATCTATGGCTACACCTTC. This gives the protein CASSLTRIYGYTF.

The rearrangement joins TRBV5-1 to TRBJ1-3; D call uncertain. V lost 0 bases to trimming and J lost 4 bases, with 11 bases between them. The V gene's germline CDR1 is SGHRS and CDR2 YFSETQ. The CDR3 has 15 amino acids. The CDR3 loop reads CASSLVTPMGNTIYF. In DNA, the CDR3 is TGCGCCAGCAGCTTGGTTACCCCAATGGGAAACACCATATATTTT.

This clone was observed a single time. The chain is built from TRBV20-1 and TRBJ2-7; D could derive from TRBD1 or TRBD2 (5 bases each). The V gene's germline CDR1 is DFQATT and CDR2 SNEGSKA (reference sequence). Trimming removed 5 bases from V and 2 bases from J, with 13 bases in between. This CDR3 contains 13 residues. DNA of the CDR3: TGCAGTGCTCGTGGGGACGCCGCCTACGAGCAGTACTTC. This gives the protein CSARGDAAYEQYF.

The chain links TRBV5-4 to TRBJ1-4; D possibly corresponds to TRBD1 (5 bases). The CDR3 has 15 residues. The V gene's germline CDR1 is SGHNT and CDR2 YYREEE (reference sequence). V lost 1 base, J lost 7 bases, and 14 bases lay in between. The CDR3 loop is CASSLRGREREKLFF. CDR3 DNA: TGTGCCAGCAGCTTGAGGGGACGGGAGCGTGAAAAACTGTTTTTT.

V and J are TRBV5-4 and TRBJ2-7; 9 positions match TRBD2. The J segment lost 4 bases and the V segment lost 4 bases, leaving 12 bases of the junction unmatched. Germline CDR1 is SGHNT and CDR2 is YYREEE (reference sequence). The CDR3 contains 16 residues. CDR3 in amino acids: CASSPTRVSGGYEQYF. CDR3 nucleotides: TGTGCCAGCAGCCCTACCCGCGTTAGCGGGGGTTACGAGCAGTACTTC.

The chain carries TRBV19 and TRBJ1-1, with D maybe TRBD1 (6 bases). This CDR3 spans 15 amino acids. Trimming pared 7 bases from V and 5 bases from J, leaving 20 bases between. Germline assignment: CDR1 LNHDA and CDR2 SQIVND (reference sequence). This CDR3 reads CASTSPGGGRTEAFF. The CDR3 nucleotides are TGTGCCAGTACCTCACCCGGGGGGGGGCGGACTGAAGCTTTCTTT.

The chain has TRBV5-1 and TRBJ2-7; 8 bases align to TRBD2. The CDR3 spans 16 residues. V shed 1 base, J shed 5 bases, and the junction held 11 bases outside the gene matches. Germline assignment: CDR1 SGHRS and CDR2 YFSETQ. CDR3 amino acids: CASSLSAGGRNNEQYF. For the CDR3, the DNA is TGCGCCAGCAGCTTGTCTGCGGGAGGCCGCAATAACGAGCAGTACTTC.

The genes are TRBV9 and TRBJ2-2; 7 bases align to TRBD1. The CDR3 is made up of 16 amino acids. The V segment lost 4 bases and the J segment 6 bases; nucleotides outside the gene matches: 12. Looked up from germline, CDR1 is SGDLS and CDR2 is YYNGEE. CDR3 amino acids: CASSPTPGGLSGELFF. The DNA of the CDR3 is TGTGCCAGCAGCCCAACACCAGGGGGTTTGTCCGGGGAGCTGTTTTTT.

The rearrangement uses TRBV28 and TRBJ1-6; D gene uncertain. The CDR3 has 11 amino acids. CDR1 and CDR2 from the germline V gene are MDHEN and SYDVKM. The V gene lost 3 bases and the J gene lost 7 bases, with 1 base spanning the gap. The CDR3, as DNA: TGTGCCAGCAGTTTGAATTCACCCCTCCACTTT. Residues: CASSLNSPLHF.

The rearrangement uses TRBV30 and TRBJ1-5; D unresolved. From germline, CDR1 is GTSNPN and CDR2 SVGIG (reference sequence). There are 14 residues in the CDR3. V lost 4 bases to trimming and J lost 0 bases, with 10 bases between them. The CDR3 DNA is TGTGCCTGGAAGTCGTGGGGTAGCAATCAGCCCCAGCATTTT. Translated: CAWKSWGSNQPQHF.

V gene TRBV28 combines with J gene TRBJ1-4; a weak D match, TRBD1 (6 bases). From germline, CDR1 is MDHEN and CDR2 SYDVKM. The CDR3 is 15 amino acids. V was pared by 2 bases and J by 2 bases, with 9 bases between. The CDR3 is CASSLTGLTNEKLFF. As DNA, the CDR3 is TGTGCCAGCAGTTTAACAGGGTTGACTAATGAAAAACTGTTTTTT.

The J gene is TRBJ1-1, the V gene TRBV11-2; D is uncertain. Trimming removed 5 bases from V and 2 bases from J, with 9 bases in between. Germline CDR1 SGHAT, CDR2 FQNNGV. This CDR3 region has 13 residues. For the CDR3, the DNA is TGTGCCAGCAGCATCTCACGCAACACTGAAGCTTTCTTT. Protein product: CASSISRNTEAFF.